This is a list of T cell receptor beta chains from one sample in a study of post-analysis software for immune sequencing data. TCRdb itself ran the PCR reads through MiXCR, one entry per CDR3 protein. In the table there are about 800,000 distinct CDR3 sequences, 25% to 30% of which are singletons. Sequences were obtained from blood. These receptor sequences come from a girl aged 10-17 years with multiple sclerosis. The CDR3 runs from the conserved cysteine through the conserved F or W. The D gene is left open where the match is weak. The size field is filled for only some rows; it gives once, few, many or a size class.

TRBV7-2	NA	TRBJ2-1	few	CASSLAIRQDNEQFF	TGTGCCAGCAGCTTAGCGATACGGCAGGACAATGAGCAGTTCTTC
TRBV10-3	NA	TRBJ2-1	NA	CAIRGGRTYNEQFF	TGTGCCATCAGGGGGGGGCGTACTTACAATGAGCAGTTCTTC
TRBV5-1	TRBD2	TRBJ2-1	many	CASSRATGGAKNEQFF	TGCGCCAGCAGCCGGGCCACCGGGGGGGCTAAAAATGAGCAGTTCTTC
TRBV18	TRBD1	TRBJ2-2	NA	CASSPTRTGNTGELFF	TGTGCCAGCTCACCAACTAGGACAGGCAACACCGGGGAGCTGTTTTTT
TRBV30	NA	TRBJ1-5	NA	CAWSGRREDSNQPQHF	TGTGCCTGGAGTGGGCGGAGGGAGGATAGCAATCAGCCCCAGCATTTT
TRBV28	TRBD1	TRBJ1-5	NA	CASSPLVGDRGLEQPQHF	TGTGCCAGCAGCCCGTTGGTTGGGGACAGGGGGTTGGAGCAGCCCCAGCATTTT
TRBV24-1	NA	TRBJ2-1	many	CATSGGRDEQFF	TGTGCCACCAGTGGTGGGCGGGATGAGCAGTTCTTC
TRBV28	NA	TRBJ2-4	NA	CASSPRVAEHIQYF	TGTGCCAGCAGCCCCAGGGTGGCTGAACACATTCAGTACTTC
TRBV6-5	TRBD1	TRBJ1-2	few	CASKKGQGFEGYTF	TGTGCCAGCAAAAAGGGACAGGGGTTTGAAGGCTACACCTTC
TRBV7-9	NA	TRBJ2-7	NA	CASSHPLARGTYEQYF	TGTGCCAGCAGCCACCCCCTCGCTAGGGGGACCTACGAGCAGTACTTC
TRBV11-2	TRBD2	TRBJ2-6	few	CASSLVPSGYSGANVLTF	TGTGCCAGCAGCTTAGTGCCTAGCGGATACTCTGGGGCCAACGTCCTGACTTTC
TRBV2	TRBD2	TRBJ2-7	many	CAPTLGLAGVSEQYF	TGTGCCCCCACCCTAGGACTAGCGGGAGTGAGCGAGCAGTACTTC
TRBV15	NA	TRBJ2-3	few	CATQGGNRFGTQYF	TGTGCCACCCAAGGGGGGAACCGCTTTGGTACGCAGTATTTT
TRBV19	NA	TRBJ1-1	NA	CASSIWTEAFF	TGTGCCAGTAGTATATGGACTGAAGCTTTCTTT
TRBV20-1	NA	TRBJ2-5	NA	CSAVETQYF	TGCAGTGCTGTAGAGACCCAGTACTTC
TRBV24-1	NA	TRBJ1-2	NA	CATSDGGPAYGYTF	TGTGCCACCAGTGACGGGGGGCCGGCGTATGGCTACACCTTC
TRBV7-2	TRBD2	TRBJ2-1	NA	CASSPGGRAVNEQFF	TGTGCCAGCAGCCCTGGAGGGAGGGCCGTCAATGAGCAGTTCTTC
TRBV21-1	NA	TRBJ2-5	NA	CATDWGGRFWQYF	TGTGCCACGGATTGGGGGGGCCGATTTTGGCAGTACTTC
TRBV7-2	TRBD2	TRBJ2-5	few	CASSSGLAGAEETQYF	TGTGCCAGCAGCTCTGGACTAGCGGGAGCCGAAGAGACCCAGTACTTC
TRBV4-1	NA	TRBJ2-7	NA	CASSHRESSYEQYF	TGCGCCAGCAGCCACAGGGAGAGCTCCTACGAGCAGTACTTC
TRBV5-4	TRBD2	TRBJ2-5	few	CASSHGREGSTETQYF	TGTGCCAGCAGCCACGGACGGGAGGGGTCGACAGAGACCCAGTACTTC
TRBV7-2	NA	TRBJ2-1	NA	CASSWDVSSYNEQFF	TGTGCCAGCAGCTGGGACGTGAGCTCCTACAATGAGCAGTTCTTC
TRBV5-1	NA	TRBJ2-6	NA	CASSLRTDPSGANVLTF	TGCGCCAGCAGCTTACGGACAGACCCCTCTGGGGCCAACGTCCTGACTTTC
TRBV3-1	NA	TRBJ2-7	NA	CASSHPGRYEQYF	TGTGCCAGCAGCCATCCAGGGCGCTACGAGCAGTACTTC
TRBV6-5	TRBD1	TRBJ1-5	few	CASSSGTEHSNQPQHF	TGTGCCAGCAGTTCCGGGACAGAGCATAGCAATCAGCCCCAGCATTTT
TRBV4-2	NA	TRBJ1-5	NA	CASSQERLNQPQHF	TGTGCCAGCAGCCAAGAAAGGCTTAATCAGCCCCAGCATTTT
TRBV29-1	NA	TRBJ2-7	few	CSVDSPPQYF	TGCAGCGTTGACAGCCCGCCCCAGTACTTC
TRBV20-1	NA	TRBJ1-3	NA	CSARDPTVGNTIYF	TGCAGTGCTAGAGATCCTACAGTTGGAAACACCATATATTTT
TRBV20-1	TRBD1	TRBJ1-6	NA	CSAKPASQGIYNSPLHF	TGCAGTGCCAAGCCCGCCTCACAGGGGATCTATAATTCACCCCTCCACTTT
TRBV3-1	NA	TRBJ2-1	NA	CASSSGRGPQETQFF	TGTGCCAGCAGCTCCGGGAGAGGCCCGCAAGAGACCCAGTTCTTC
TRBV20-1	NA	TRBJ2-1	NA	CSASGVGDNEQFF	TGCAGTGCTAGTGGGGTGGGGGACAATGAGCAGTTCTTC
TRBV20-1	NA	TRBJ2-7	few	CSAIGVYEQYF	TGCAGTGCCATCGGAGTCTACGAGCAGTACTTC
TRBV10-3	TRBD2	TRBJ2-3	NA	CAISESGTRDTDTQYF	TGTGCCATCAGTGAGTCGGGGACTAGGGACACAGATACGCAGTATTTT
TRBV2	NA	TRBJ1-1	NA	CASSSDMNTEAFF	TGTGCCAGCAGTTCCGATATGAACACTGAAGCTTTCTTT